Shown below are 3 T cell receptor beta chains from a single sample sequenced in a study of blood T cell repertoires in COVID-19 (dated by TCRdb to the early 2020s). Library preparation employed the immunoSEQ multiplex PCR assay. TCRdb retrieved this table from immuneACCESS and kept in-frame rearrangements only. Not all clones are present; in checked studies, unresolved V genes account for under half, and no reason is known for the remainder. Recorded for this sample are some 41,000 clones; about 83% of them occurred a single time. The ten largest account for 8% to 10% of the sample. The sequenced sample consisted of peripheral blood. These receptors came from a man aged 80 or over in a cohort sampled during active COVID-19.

The DNA of the CDR3 is TGTGCCACCAGTGATTTGCGGGGAAATGGCTACACCTTC. Amino acid sequence: CATSDLRGNGYTF. The rearrangement joins TRBV24-1 to TRBJ1-2; no reliable D call. V gave up 0 bases and J gave up 6 bases, with 7 bases separating them. From germline, CDR1 is KGHDR and CDR2 SFDVKD. The CDR3 is made up of 13 amino acids.

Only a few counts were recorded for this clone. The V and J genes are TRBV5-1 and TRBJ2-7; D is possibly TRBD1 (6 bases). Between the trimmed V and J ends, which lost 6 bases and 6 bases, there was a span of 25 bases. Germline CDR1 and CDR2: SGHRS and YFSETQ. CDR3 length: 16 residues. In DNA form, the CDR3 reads TGCGCCAGCACCGGGACCGGGACACCCGGGATAATCGAGCAGTACTTC. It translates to CASTGTGTPGIIEQYF.

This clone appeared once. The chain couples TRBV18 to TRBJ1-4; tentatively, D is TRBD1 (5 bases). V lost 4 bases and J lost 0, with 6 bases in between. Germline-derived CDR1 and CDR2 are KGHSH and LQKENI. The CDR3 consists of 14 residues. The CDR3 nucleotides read TGTGCCAGCTCACAAGGGGCAACTAATGAAAAACTGTTTTTT. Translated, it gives CASSQGATNEKLFF.